The sequence of this T cell receptor beta chain was determined in a study of CD8 T cells in Susac syndrome. This clonotype was observed a handful of times. Germline CDR1 and CDR2: LGHNA and YNFKEQ. This CDR3 region has 17 residues. The V and J ends lost 2 bases and 2 bases, in that order; junction bases with no gene match: 12. An input of about 0.5 to 1 ug of RNA was subjected to reverse transcription using random hexamers. MiXCR was run by TCRdb on the immunoSEQ multiplex PCR reads, yielding one entry per CDR3 protein. The table includes about 400,000 distinct CDR3 sequences, approximately 85% detected once.

The chain has TRBV4-2 and TRBJ2-7; 7 bases are shared with TRBD2. Sample: CD8+ T cells from PBMCs. This receptor was taken from a human donor with multiple sclerosis. CDR3: CASSQIKGGDFTYEQYF. CDR3 nucleotides: TGTGCCAGCAGCCAAATTAAGGGAGGGGATTTCACCTACGAGCAGTACTTC.